The present T cell receptor beta chain was sequenced within a study of blood T cell repertoires in COVID-19. About the study: The United States, Italy and Spain supplied acute and convalescent COVID-19 samples.

Cohorts were determined from participant-reported clinical history. Before being deemed recovered, Cohort 3 donors had two negative PCRs, clearance, or symptom resolution. Produced via immunoSEQ multiplex PCR; TCRdb's table is partial and in-frame only. The sample carries approximately 150,000 clones, around 81% recorded once. Per the germline V gene, CDR1 is GTSNPN and CDR2 is SVGIG (reference sequence). Between the trimmed V and J ends, which lost 1 base and 5 bases, there was a span of 9 bases. This CDR3 region has 12 residues. This sequence was found in a man aged 40-49 years who had recovered from COVID-19. The chain has TRBV30 and TRBJ2-7; weak D call: TRBD2 (6 bases). The material sequenced was PBMCs or T cells enriched from blood (not recorded which). The CDR3, as DNA: TGTGCCTGGAGTGGCCGCGGGGACGAGCAGTACTTC. Protein product: CAWSGRGDEQYF.